One and the same sample provided the 32 T cell receptor beta chains below, sequenced in a study of cytomegalovirus exposure and HLA in healthy donors. PCR employed 60 Vbeta and 13 Jbeta primers. This table comes from immunoSEQ multiplex PCR, and its TCRdb copy is limited to in-frame clones, with some not included. Counted here are 96,000 or so clones, approximately 75% occurring once; the ten biggest clones make up over 12%. Specimen: PBMCs. These receptors all come from a woman in her 70s in good health and CMV-seropositive.

The chain uses TRBV19 and TRBJ1-5; D may be TRBD1 (5 bases). The CDR3 spans 13 residues. V was cut by 3 bases and J by 7 bases, with 10 bases left in between. CDR1 is LNHDA, CDR2 SQIVND, per germline (reference sequence). The CDR3 protein is CASSIMGGQPQHF. CDR3 bases: TGTGCCAGTAGTATCATGGGGGGGCAGCCCCAGCATTTT.

The J gene is TRBJ1-2, the V gene TRBV14; D is unresolved. The germline V and J ends were trimmed by 1 base and 2 bases, with 8 bases remaining between them. There are 14 residues in the CDR3. Germline CDR1 reads SGHDN; CDR2 reads FVKESK. The CDR3 here is CASSQANSNYGYTF. CDR3 nucleotides: TGTGCCAGCAGCCAAGCAAACAGCAACTATGGCTACACCTTC.

The chain is built from TRBV6-1 and TRBJ2-4; 7 positions agree with TRBD2. This CDR3 contains 13 residues. Germline V lookup: CDR1 MNHNS, CDR2 SASEGT. V was pared by 8 bases and J by 7 bases, with 8 bases of the junction left unmatched. As DNA, the CDR3 is TGTGCCAGCGGGTGGCAGGGAGGGAACATTCAGTACTTC. It yields the protein CASGWQGGNIQYF.

V gene TRBV6-5 combines with J gene TRBJ2-7; 7 bases line up with TRBD2. CDR1 and CDR2 from the germline V gene are MNHEY and SVGAGI. This CDR3 spans 13 amino acids. V shed 7 bases and J 1 base; nucleotides not matched to a gene: 4. The CDR3 region is CASKKRDSYEQYF. The DNA for the CDR3 is TGTGCCAGCAAGAAGCGGGATTCCTACGAGCAGTACTTC.

The rearrangement joins TRBV5-1 to TRBJ1-4; TRBD1 agrees at 8 bases. Germline assignment: CDR1 SGHRS and CDR2 YFSETQ. V lost 2 bases and J lost 0; bases outside the gene matches: 3. This CDR3 comprises 16 residues. Here the CDR3 reads CASSLLQGATNEKLFF. CDR3 nucleotides: TGCGCCAGCAGCTTATTACAGGGGGCAACTAATGAAAAACTGTTTTTT.

This clone was recorded only once. The chain has TRBV19 and TRBJ1-3; perhaps TRBD1 as D (5 bases). CDR3 length equals 16 residues. In germline, CDR1 is LNHDA, CDR2 SQIVND (reference sequence). Trimming left V 3 bases short and J 0 bases short, with 12 bases between. CDR3 in amino acids: CASSMSAGVSGNTIYF. The CDR3 nucleotides are TGTGCCAGTAGTATGTCGGCGGGGGTCTCTGGAAACACCATATATTTT.

This chain links TRBV2 with TRBJ1-3; TRBD1 matches at 9 bases. The V gene end was trimmed by 6 bases and the J gene end by 10 bases; junction bases not matched to a gene: 10. The CDR3 contains 14 residues. Looked up from germline, CDR1 is SNHLY and CDR2 is FYNNEI. CDR3 nucleotide sequence: TGTGCCAGCAGAGGGACAGGGAGGGCGGTAACCATATATTTT. Protein product: CASRGTGRAVTIYF.

The V and J genes are TRBV19 and TRBJ2-1; 7 positions agree with TRBD2. J lost 12 bases, V lost 4 bases, and 3 bases had no gene match. This CDR3 is built from 11 residues. CDR1 and CDR2 (germline): LNHDA, SQIVND (reference sequence). CDR3 bases: TGTGCCAGTAGTACATCGGGAGGGCAGTTCTTC. This translates into CASSTSGGQFF.

The V gene is TRBV28, the J gene TRBJ2-2, with D possibly TRBD2 on 5 matching bases. Deletions cut 7 bases from V and 2 bases from J, with 8 bases between. The CDR3 is made up of 13 amino acids. Germline CDR1 MDHEN, CDR2 SYDVKM. CDR3 sequence: CASTLANTGELFF. CDR3 in DNA: TGTGCCAGCACCCTAGCAAACACCGGGGAGCTGTTTTTT.

The rearrangement joins TRBV19 to TRBJ2-2; D may be TRBD2 (6 bases). Germline V gene data show CDR1 as LNHDA and CDR2 as SQIVND (reference sequence). The CDR3 consists of 12 residues. The V end was cut by 6 bases, the J end by 5 bases, with 7 bases between. The CDR3 loop reads CASSGGTGELFF. The CDR3 DNA reads TGTGCCAGTAGCGGGGGAACCGGGGAGCTGTTTTTT.

J is TRBJ1-6 and V is TRBV9; no definite D call. The CDR3 is 15 residues long. V was trimmed by 1 base and J by 10 bases, leaving 15 bases between them. Germline CDR1 and CDR2: SGDLS and YYNGEE. The CDR3 region has the DNA TGTGCCAGCAGCGTATCGACCGGGAAAGGCTCACCCCTCCACTTT. Its translation: CASSVSTGKGSPLHF. The variable domain in full, completed from reference TRBV9 and TRBJ1-6, reads DSGVTQTPKHLITATGQRVTLRCSPRSGDLSVYWYQQSLDQGLQFLIQYYNGEERAKGNILERFSAQQFPDLHSELNLSSLELGDSALYFCASSVSTGKGSPLHFGNGTRLTVT.

This sequence joins TRBV5-1 and TRBJ1-1; TRBD1 might be the D (6 bases). Germline lookup yields CDR1 SGHRS and CDR2 YFSETQ. V gave up 2 bases and J gave up 2 bases, with 16 bases separating them. The CDR3 is made up of 16 amino acids. CDR3 nucleotides: TGCGCCAGCAGCTTACTCGGCAGGGGAGAAAACACTGAAGCTTTCTTT. Encoded protein: CASSLLGRGENTEAFF.

This clone was found a few times. The rearrangement uses TRBV10-3 and TRBJ2-2; weak D call: TRBD2 (5 bases). The germline CDR1 and CDR2 sequences are ENHRY and SYGVKD. Trimming took 8 bases from V and 1 from J, leaving 14 bases between them. The CDR3 length is 15 residues. CDR3 DNA: TGTGCCATCTCTAGAGATGGAGGGAACACCGGGGAGCTGTTTTTT. Translating it yields CAISRDGGNTGELFF.

The chain is built from TRBV28 and TRBJ1-2; D unclear. V was pared by 3 bases and J by 2 bases, with 10 bases between. The CDR3 consists of 14 residues. From germline, CDR1 is MDHEN and CDR2 SYDVKM. The CDR3 DNA reads TGTGCCAGCAGTTTTGGGCAGACCAACTATGGCTACACCTTC. Amino acids: CASSFGQTNYGYTF.

This clone was found a few times. The V call is TRBV5-5, the J call TRBJ2-1; 7 bases line up with TRBD1. Germline V lookup: CDR1 SGHKS, CDR2 YYEKEE (reference sequence). CDR3 length: 11 residues. V was clipped by 5 bases and J by 10 bases; unmatched bases: 3. CDR3 amino acids: CASSWDREQFF. CDR3 in DNA: TGTGCCAGCAGTTGGGACAGAGAGCAGTTCTTC.

The chain has TRBV9 and TRBJ2-7; possible D gene TRBD2, 6 bases. Germline values: CDR1 SGDLS, CDR2 YYNGEE. The CDR3 is 14 amino acids. V was shortened by 0 bases and J by 3 bases, with 10 bases between the two germline ends. CDR3 in DNA: TGTGCCAGCAGCGTAGGGGACTCAGGCTACGAGCAGTACTTC. This sequence encodes CASSVGDSGYEQYF.

The chain's CDR3 is CASMRGNSPLHF. DNA for the CDR3: TGTGCCAGCATGCGGGGTAACTCACCCCTCCACTTT. The rearrangement joins TRBV6-1 to TRBJ1-6, with D uncertain. V shed 7 bases and J shed 10 bases, with 11 bases lying between them. CDR1 is MNHNS and CDR2 is SASEGT in the germline V gene. CDR3 length: 12 amino acids.

The chain joins TRBV19 to TRBJ2-7, with 8 bases lining up with TRBD1. Germline V gene lookup returns CDR1 LNHDA and CDR2 SQIVND (reference sequence). Trimming removed 5 bases from V and 2 bases from J; junction bases left unmatched: 8. This CDR3 comprises 15 residues. CDR3 DNA: TGTGCCAGTAGTGCACCGGGACAGGCGGCCTACGAGCAGTACTTC. Translating it yields CASSAPGQAAYEQYF.

V is TRBV6-5 and J is TRBJ1-1; D is undetermined. The CDR3 runs 13 residues. V lost 4 bases and J lost 1, with 7 bases in between. CDR1 and CDR2 from the germline V gene are MNHEY and SVGAGI. The DNA for the CDR3 is TGTGCCAGCAGTTTATATAAGAACACTGAAGCTTTCTTT. It is translated as CASSLYKNTEAFF.

The chain is built from TRBV5-6 and TRBJ2-7; 10 bases map to TRBD1. V lost 4 bases and J lost 2; bases outside the gene matches: 3. The CDR3 has 14 amino acids. Germline V gene data show CDR1 as SGHDT and CDR2 as YYEEEE. CDR3 bases: TGTGCCAGCAGCGAGGGACAGGGGCCCTACGAGCAGTACTTC. Residues: CASSEGQGPYEQYF. Variable domain in full (rest from reference TRBV5-6 and TRBJ2-7): DAGVTQSPTHLIKTRGQQVTLRCSPKSGHDTVSWYQQALGQGPQFIFQYYEEEERQRGNFPDRFSGHQFPNYSSELNVNALLLGDSALYLCASSEGQGPYEQYFGPGTRLTVT.

V gene TRBV11-2 combines with J gene TRBJ1-3; tentative D call: TRBD1 (6 bases). Germline V gives CDR1 SGHAT, CDR2 FQNNGV. The CDR3 length is 14 residues. Trimming took off 5 bases at V and 1 base at J, with 9 bases between the two ends. The CDR3 is CASSQQGSGNTIYF. As DNA, the CDR3 is TGTGCCAGCAGCCAACAGGGTTCTGGAAACACCATATATTTT.

The chain combines TRBV7-8 with TRBJ1-6; D remains unclear. The CDR3 consists of 14 residues. Germline loops: CDR1 SGHVS, CDR2 FQNEAQ. With 5 bases removed from V and 5 bases from J, the gap between germline ends came to 10 bases. The CDR3 region has the DNA TGTGCCAGCAGCCTCACAGCTCATAATTCACCCCTCCACTTT. This encodes CASSLTAHNSPLHF.

This sequence joins TRBV15 and TRBJ2-1; TRBD1 matches at 8 bases. The length of the CDR3 is 16 residues. Germline values: CDR1 LNHNV, CDR2 YYDKDF (reference sequence). The junction had 10 bases not matched to a gene; V was cut back by 2 bases and J by 7 bases. The CDR3 DNA reads TGTGCCACCAGCAGACTCGGACAGGGCGGTTTAAATGAGCAGTTCTTC. It is translated as CATSRLGQGGLNEQFF. Complete variable domain (other parts from reference TRBV15 and TRBJ2-1): DAMVIQNPRYQVTQFGKPVTLSCSQTLNHNVMYWYQQKSSQAPKLLFHYYDKDFNNEADTPDNFQSRRPNTSFCFLDIRSPGLGDTAMYLCATSRLGQGGLNEQFFGPGTRLTVL.

This clone was seen only once. This rearrangement joins TRBV11-3 to TRBJ2-1; 7 bases are a match to TRBD2. Germline CDR1 SGHNT, CDR2 YENEEA. V was clipped by 0 bases and J by 8 bases; unmatched bases: 7. The CDR3 is 15 amino acids. CDR3 residues: CASSLDWTSTHEQFF. In DNA, the CDR3 is TGTGCCAGCAGCTTAGATTGGACTAGTACCCATGAGCAGTTCTTC.

The CDR3 loop reads CSARRPAEQFF. In nucleotides, the CDR3 is TGCAGTGCCCGGCGGCCAGCTGAGCAGTTCTTC. V usage is TRBV20-1 and J usage is TRBJ2-1, with D unresolved. CDR3 length: 11 amino acids. Germline V gene sequence: CDR1 DFQATT, CDR2 SNEGSKA (reference sequence). The ends were cut back, 6 bases at V and 9 bases at J, with 12 bases in the middle.

This chain uses TRBV28 with TRBJ1-2, with TRBD1 identical over 8 bases. The trim removed 2 bases at V and 3 bases at J, leaving 5 bases unmatched. The germline CDR1 and CDR2 sequences are MDHEN and SYDVKM. CDR3 length: 15 amino acids. CDR3: CASSLVDRGDYGYTF. CDR3 coding DNA: TGTGCCAGCAGTTTAGTTGACAGGGGAGACTATGGCTACACCTTC.

The chain combines TRBV14 with TRBJ2-1; a weak D match, TRBD2 (6 bases). CDR3 size: 11 residues. The V end lost 0 bases, the J end lost 12 bases, and 6 bases lay between the germline ends. Germline CDR1 and CDR2: SGHDN and FVKESK. CDR3 protein: CASSQEGGQFF. As DNA, the CDR3 is TGTGCCAGCAGCCAAGAGGGGGGGCAGTTCTTC.

The V gene is TRBV28, the J gene TRBJ2-7, with D possibly being TRBD1 (7 bases). This CDR3 is built from 15 residues. CDR1 and CDR2 (germline): MDHEN, SYDVKM. With 4 bases removed from V and 7 bases from J, the gap between germline ends came to 20 bases. CDR3 in amino acids: CASSSQTGRGWEQYF. DNA for the CDR3: TGTGCCAGCAGTTCCCAGACAGGGCGGGGTTGGGAGCAGTACTTC.

Comments on this clone: The junction shows a germline mismatch at one end, possibly a read error. The chain has TRBV7-2 and TRBJ2-7; TRBD2 is a possible D gene (5 bases). Germline CDR1 is SGHTA and CDR2 is FQGNSA. The CDR3 spans 16 residues. CDR3 sequence (DNA): TGTGCCAGCAGCTCACACTCCGGGGTGGGATCCTACGAGCAGTGCTTC. Translating gives CASSSHSGVGSYEQCF.

This chain connects TRBV6-5 to TRBJ2-2, with a tentative D call TRBD1 (6 bases). CDR1 is MNHEY and CDR2 is SVGAGI in the germline V gene. With 2 bases removed from V and 5 bases from J, the gap between germline ends came to 12 bases. The CDR3 is 15 amino acids. The CDR3: CASSYGQGKTGELFF. The CDR3 DNA follows: TGTGCCAGCAGTTACGGGCAGGGGAAAACCGGGGAGCTGTTTTTT.

This clone came up a few times. The chain links TRBV5-1 to TRBJ2-7; possible D gene TRBD2, 7 bases. Trimming took off 0 bases at V and 4 bases at J, with 17 bases between the two ends. Per germline, CDR1 SGHRS and CDR2 YFSETQ. This CDR3 contains 16 residues. The CDR3 region is CASSLGGGSLTYEQYF. CDR3 in DNA: TGCGCCAGCAGCTTGGGGGGGGGCAGCCTAACTTACGAGCAGTACTTC.

In its sample, this clone was seen a few times. This chain joins TRBV5-1 and TRBJ2-5; TRBD2 matches 8 bases. Germline CDR1 and CDR2: SGHRS and YFSETQ. Germline trimming cut 4 bases from V and 5 bases from J; bases unmatched to any gene: 10. CDR3 length: 15 residues. For the CDR3, the DNA is TGCGCCAGCAGCCCAAACGCCGGGGGGGGCGAGACCCAGTACTTC. The encoded protein is CASSPNAGGGETQYF.